This paragraph covers one T cell receptor (beta chain) sequence. As yet, its antigen is unknown. The data were produced by immunoSEQ multiplex PCR, yet TCRdb's version contains in-frame clones alone and is incomplete. This table has about 170,000 clones, 87% appearing once. The sample comes from a study of T cell responses to AZD1222 COVID-19 vaccine. Whole-study results and caveats: Rises in breadth and depth of Spike-specific TCRs came after two AZD1222 doses. Most donors were white British and more were female, and clonal diversity was possibly underestimated.

Specimen: peripheral blood, collected 28 days after the second AZD1222 dose. This receptor was taken from an adult who received the AZD1222 COVID-19 vaccine.

The CDR3 spells CASSPRTGMNTEAFF. In DNA form, the CDR3 reads TGTGCCAGCAGTCCCCGAACAGGGATGAACACTGAAGCTTTCTTT. The chain couples TRBV6-2 or TRBV6-3 to TRBJ1-1; D possibly corresponds to TRBD1 (6 bases). Germline loops: CDR1 MNHEY, CDR2 SVGEGT. V lost 5 bases and J 0 bases, leaving 13 bases between the germline ends. CDR3 length: 15 residues.